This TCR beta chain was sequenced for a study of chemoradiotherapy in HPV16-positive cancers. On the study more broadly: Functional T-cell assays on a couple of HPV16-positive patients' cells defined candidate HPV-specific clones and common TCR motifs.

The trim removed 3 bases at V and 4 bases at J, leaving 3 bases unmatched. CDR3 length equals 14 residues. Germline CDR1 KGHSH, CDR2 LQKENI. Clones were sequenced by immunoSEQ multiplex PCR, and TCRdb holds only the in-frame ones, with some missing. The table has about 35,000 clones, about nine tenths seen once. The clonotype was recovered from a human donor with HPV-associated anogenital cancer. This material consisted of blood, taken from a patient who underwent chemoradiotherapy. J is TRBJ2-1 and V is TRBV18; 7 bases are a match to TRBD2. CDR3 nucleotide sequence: TGTGCCAGCTCACCGAGCGGGGTATACAATGAGCAGTTCTTC. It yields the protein CASSPSGVYNEQFF.